This record looks at one TCR beta chain sequence and its context. These data come from a study of beta chain features in type 1 diabetes. As for the study in general: No age, gender or cell yield differences were seen between patients and healthy donors. Analysis included roughly 100 million sorted cells drawn from all samples.

Reverse transcribing all isolated RNA meant expressed TCRB transcripts were sequenced. The data were produced by immunoSEQ multiplex PCR, yet TCRdb's version contains in-frame clones alone and is incomplete. The table lists about 60,000 clones, around three fifths of them singletons. Germline V CDR1 and CDR2: SGHRS, YFSETQ. The CDR3 is made up of 11 amino acids. Trimming left V 3 bases short and J 8 bases short, with 3 bases between. This chain joins TRBV5-1 and TRBJ1-6; no firm D call. The sequence was obtained from a woman younger than 30 in good health. Sample: Tregs from blood. CDR3 amino acids: CASSSYSPLHF. Written as DNA, the CDR3 is TGCGCCAGCAGCTCTTATTCACCCCTCCACTTT. Using reference TRBV5-1 and TRBJ1-6 for the parts outside the CDR3, the full variable domain is KAGVTQTPRYLIKTRGQQVTLSCSPISGHRSVSWYQQTPGQGLQFLFEYFSETQRNKGNFPGRFSGRQFSNSRSEMNVSTLELGDSALYLCASSSYSPLHFGNGTRLTVT.